This TCR beta chain comes out of a study of PD-1 blockade in classical Hodgkin lymphoma (dated by TCRdb to about 2020). Regarding the study in general: Nivolumab dosing was 3 mg/kg intravenously every 2 weeks, continuing until either disease progression or unacceptable toxicity. A peripheral blood immune signature of response to PD-1 blockade in classical Hodgkin lymphoma was defined using TCR beta sequencing and CyTOF. General conclusions and limits of the study: The study was restricted to a single clinical trial cohort, and the causes of repertoire differences, possibly disease activity or prior therapy, were left undefined. Baseline TCR diversity was reported as lower in newly diagnosed patients than in healthy donors, and lower still in relapsed/refractory patients. Among trial patients, those achieving complete response had baseline diversity similar to that of newly diagnosed patients, while diversity was significantly lower in partial responders and progressors. Diversity was lower in patients who began nivolumab less than 1 year after ASCT, so these patients were left out of later analyses to avoid confounding by immune reconstitution. By C4D1, a significant rise was seen in CD4+ TCR diversity but not in CD8+ TCR diversity (p=0.0027 vs p=0.16), and the rise was most apparent among complete responders (p=0.02).

CDR1 and CDR2, looked up from the germline V gene, are SQVTM and ANQGSEA. The CDR3, from cysteine to phenylalanine, totals 16 residues. Only the CDR3 DNA is retained, 48 bases long and in frame from the first base. Deletion took 6 bases off V and 9 bases off J, with a span of 27 bases between the germline ends. The time point label of this sample denotes: cycle 2 day 1 (C2D1) of nivolumab. Every trial patient had relapsed following autologous stem cell transplantation, and prior brentuximab vedotin exposure was what differed among cohorts A, B and C. The trial cohort was composed of about 58 patients with relapsed/refractory classical Hodgkin lymphoma, for whom complete response, partial response or progressive disease was recorded as best overall response. In the multi-cohort phase II CheckMate 205 trial, trial patients received single-agent nivolumab. An independent review committee assessed best overall response using the 2007 International Working Group response criteria. Trial PBMCs were collected immediately before nivolumab initiation (C1D1) and during therapy at cycle 2 day 1 and cycle 4 day 1. After peripheral blood was drawn into 8 mL Vacutainer Cell Preparation Tubes, PBMCs were isolated by centrifugation and then cryopreserved.

In the case of this clone: Its antigen is currently not known. Qualities for individual bases were not recorded, and no much larger clone is one base off.

The Qiagen DNeasy kit was used to extract genomic DNA both from unsorted PBMCs and from the negatively selected CD4+ and CD8+ fractions. Amplification of TCR beta CDR3 regions was done by immunoSEQ multiplex PCR with primers that anneal to V and J segments. A synthetic immune receptor repertoire was used to minimize amplification bias, and any remaining bias was removed computationally after sequencing. On the study's bioinformatics: Custom Python scripts were used to quantify repertoire diversity as the Shannon entropy index. Unsorted, CD4+ and CD8+ repertoires were examined separately, except in combined analyses, for which CD4+ and CD8+ sequences were merged in silico. A clone counted as expanded when the clone's frequency after treatment rose at least 2-fold relative to C1D1, and clones undetected at baseline were given a pseudocount of 0.5. Clones with 0 or 1 copy at C1D1 were defined as singleton clones, while clones with 2 or more copies were defined as non-singleton clones. By matching protein sequences in sorted samples from the same patient, clones expanded in unsorted samples were annotated as CD4+, CD8+ or unknown. Diversity changes from C1D1 to C4D1 were tested in paired samples using Wilcoxon tests. Held by TCRdb, this immuneACCESS table contains in-frame sequences only and omits some clones. Under half of the omission traces to an unresolved V gene where checked; the cause of the rest is unknown. That table furnishes V, J and clone size, whereas the DNA furnished D and trimming. Here the sample has 90,000 to 120,000 clones; nearly 90% occur a single time. The top ten hold 20% of the sample.

The V and J genes are TRBV29-1 and TRBJ2-1, with TRBD2 as a weak D call on 5 bases. The TCR originated in a human donor with classical Hodgkin lymphoma. The sequencing used peripheral blood mononuclear cells (PBMCs), collected before the second cycle of nivolumab. The CDR3 in this case is CSVPPALGGYVGEQFF. Here is the DNA: TGCAGCGTCCCCCCTGCGCTTGGCGGGTACGTAGGTGAGCAGTTCTTC.